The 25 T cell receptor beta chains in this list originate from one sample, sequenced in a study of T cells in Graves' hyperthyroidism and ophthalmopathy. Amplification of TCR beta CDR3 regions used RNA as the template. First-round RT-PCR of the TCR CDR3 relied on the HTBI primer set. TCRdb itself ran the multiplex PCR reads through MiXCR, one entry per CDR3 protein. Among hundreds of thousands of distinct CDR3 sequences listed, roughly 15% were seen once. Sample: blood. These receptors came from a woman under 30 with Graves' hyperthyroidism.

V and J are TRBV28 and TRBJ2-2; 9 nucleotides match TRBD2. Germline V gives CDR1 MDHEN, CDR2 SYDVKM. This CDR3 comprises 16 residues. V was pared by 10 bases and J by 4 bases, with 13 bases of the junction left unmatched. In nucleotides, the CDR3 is TGTGCCATCACCCAAGGGCGGGAGGGCTTCACCGGGGAGCTGTTTTTT. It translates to CAITQGREGFTGELFF.

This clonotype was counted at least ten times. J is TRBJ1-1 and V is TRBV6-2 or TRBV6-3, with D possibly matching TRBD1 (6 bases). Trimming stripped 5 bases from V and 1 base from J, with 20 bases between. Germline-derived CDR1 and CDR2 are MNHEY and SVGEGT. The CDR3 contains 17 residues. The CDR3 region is CASSQTYGGQGNTEAFF. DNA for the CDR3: TGTGCCAGCAGTCAAACGTATGGGGGGCAGGGGAACACTGAAGCTTTCTTT.

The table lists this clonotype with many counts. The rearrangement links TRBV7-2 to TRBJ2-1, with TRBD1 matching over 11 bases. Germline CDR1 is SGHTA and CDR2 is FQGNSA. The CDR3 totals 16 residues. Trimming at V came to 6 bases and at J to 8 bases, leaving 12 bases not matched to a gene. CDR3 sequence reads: CASSRTGGATGYEQFF. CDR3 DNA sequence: TGTGCCAGCAGTAGGACAGGGGGCGCGACGGGCTATGAGCAGTTCTTC. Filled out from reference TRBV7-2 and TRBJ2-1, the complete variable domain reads GAGVSQSPSNKVTEKGKDVELRCDPISGHTALYWYRQSLGQGLEFLIYFQGNSAPDKSGLPSDRFSAERTGGSVSTLTIQRTQQEDSAVYLCASSRTGGATGYEQFFGPGTRLTVL.

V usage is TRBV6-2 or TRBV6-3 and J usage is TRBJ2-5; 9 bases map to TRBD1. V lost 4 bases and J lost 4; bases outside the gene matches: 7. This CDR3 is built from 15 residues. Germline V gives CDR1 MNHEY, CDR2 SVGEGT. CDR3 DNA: TGTGCCAGCAGTTGGACCGGGACAGGGTCAGAGACCCAGTACTTC. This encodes CASSWTGTGSETQYF.

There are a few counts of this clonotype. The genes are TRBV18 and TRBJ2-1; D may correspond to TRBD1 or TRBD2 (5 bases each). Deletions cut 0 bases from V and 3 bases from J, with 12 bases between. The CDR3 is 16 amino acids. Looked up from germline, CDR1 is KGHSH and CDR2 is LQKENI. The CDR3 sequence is CASSPPNPGGYNEQFF. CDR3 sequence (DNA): TGTGCCAGCTCACCACCGAACCCTGGGGGCTACAATGAGCAGTTCTTC.

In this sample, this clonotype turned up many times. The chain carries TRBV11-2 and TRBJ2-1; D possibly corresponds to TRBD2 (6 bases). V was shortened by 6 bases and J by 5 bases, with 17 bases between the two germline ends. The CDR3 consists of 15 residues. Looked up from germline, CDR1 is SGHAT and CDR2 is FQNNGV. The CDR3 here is CASREGKWRHNEQFF. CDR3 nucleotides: TGTGCCAGCAGGGAGGGAAAATGGCGTCACAATGAGCAGTTCTTC. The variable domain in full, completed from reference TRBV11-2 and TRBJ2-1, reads EAGVAQSPRYKIIEKRQSVAFWCNPISGHATLYWYQQILGQGPKLLIQFQNNGVVDDSQLPKDRFSAERLKGVDSTLKIQPAKLEDSAVYLCASREGKWRHNEQFFGPGTRLTVL.

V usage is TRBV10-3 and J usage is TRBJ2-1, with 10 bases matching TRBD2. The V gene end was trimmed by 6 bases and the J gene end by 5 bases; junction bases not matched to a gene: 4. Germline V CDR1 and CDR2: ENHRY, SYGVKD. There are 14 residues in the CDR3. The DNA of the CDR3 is TGTGCCATCAGCTTAGCGGGGGGAGACAATGAGCAGTTCTTC. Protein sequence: CAISLAGGDNEQFF.

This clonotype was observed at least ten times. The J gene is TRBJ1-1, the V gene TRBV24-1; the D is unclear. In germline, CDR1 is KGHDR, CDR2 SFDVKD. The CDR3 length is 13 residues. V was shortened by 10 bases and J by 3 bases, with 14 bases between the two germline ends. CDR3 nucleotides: TGTGCCACGCGGGGTATATCGCACACTGAAGCTTTCTTT. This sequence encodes CATRGISHTEAFF.

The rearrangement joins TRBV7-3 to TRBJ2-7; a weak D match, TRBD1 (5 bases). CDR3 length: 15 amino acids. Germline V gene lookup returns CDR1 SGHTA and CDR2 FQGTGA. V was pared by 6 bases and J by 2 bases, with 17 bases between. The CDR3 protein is CASSQEGARTYEQYF. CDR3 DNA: TGTGCCAGCAGTCAAGAAGGGGCGAGAACCTACGAGCAGTACTTC.

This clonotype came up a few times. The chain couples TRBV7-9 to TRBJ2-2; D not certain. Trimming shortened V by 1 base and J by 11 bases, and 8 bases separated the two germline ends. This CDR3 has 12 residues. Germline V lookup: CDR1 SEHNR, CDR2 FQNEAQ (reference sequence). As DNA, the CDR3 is TGTGCCAGCAGCTTAGGGTTCCCCGAGCTGTTTTTT. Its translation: CASSLGFPELFF. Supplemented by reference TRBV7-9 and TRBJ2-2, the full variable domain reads DTGVSQNPRHKITKRGQNVTFRCDPISEHNRLYWYRQTLGQGPEFLTYFQNEAQLEKSRLLSDRFSAERPKGSFSTLEIQRTEQGDSAMYLCASSLGFPELFFGEGSRLTVL.

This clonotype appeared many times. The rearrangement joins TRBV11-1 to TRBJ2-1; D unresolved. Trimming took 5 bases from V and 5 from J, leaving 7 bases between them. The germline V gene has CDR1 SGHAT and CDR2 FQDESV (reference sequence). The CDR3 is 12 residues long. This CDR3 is CASSPANNEQFF. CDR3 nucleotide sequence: TGTGCCAGCAGCCCGGCTAACAATGAGCAGTTCTTC. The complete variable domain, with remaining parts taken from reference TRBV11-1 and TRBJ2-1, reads EAEVAQSPRYKITEKSQAVAFWCDPISGHATLYWYRQILGQGPELLVQFQDESVVDDSQLPKDRFSAERLKGVDSTLKIQPAELGDSAMYLCASSPANNEQFFGPGTRLTVL.

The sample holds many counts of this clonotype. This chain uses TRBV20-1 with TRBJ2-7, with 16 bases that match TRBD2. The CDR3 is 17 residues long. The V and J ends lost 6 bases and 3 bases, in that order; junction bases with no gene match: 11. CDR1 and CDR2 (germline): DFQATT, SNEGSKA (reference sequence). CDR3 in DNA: TGCAGTGCCACTAGCGGGACTAGCGGGAGGGATGGCTACGAGCAGTACTTC. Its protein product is CSATSGTSGRDGYEQYF.

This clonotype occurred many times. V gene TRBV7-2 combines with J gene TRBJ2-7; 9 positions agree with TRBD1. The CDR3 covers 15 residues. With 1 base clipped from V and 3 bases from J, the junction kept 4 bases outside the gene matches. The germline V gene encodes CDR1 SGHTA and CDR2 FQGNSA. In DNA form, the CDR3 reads TGTGCCAGCAGCTTAGAAGGGACAGGGATCTACGAGCAGTACTTC. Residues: CASSLEGTGIYEQYF.

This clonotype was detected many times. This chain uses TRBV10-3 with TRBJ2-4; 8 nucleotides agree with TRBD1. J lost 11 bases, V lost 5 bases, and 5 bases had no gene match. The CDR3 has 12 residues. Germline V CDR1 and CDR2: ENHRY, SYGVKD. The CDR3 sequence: CAISSEGQVQYF. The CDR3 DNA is TGTGCCATCAGTTCCGAGGGACAGGTTCAGTACTTC.

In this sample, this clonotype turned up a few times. This chain's CDR3 is CASRTGGGHEQYF. For the CDR3, the DNA is TGCGCCAGCAGGACAGGGGGCGGTCACGAGCAGTACTTC. The gene calls are TRBV5-1 and TRBJ2-7; TRBD1 matches at 10 bases. Germline V lookup: CDR1 SGHRS, CDR2 YFSETQ. This CDR3 is 13 amino acids long. Unmatched junction bases numbered 4, after V lost 5 bases and J lost 5 bases.

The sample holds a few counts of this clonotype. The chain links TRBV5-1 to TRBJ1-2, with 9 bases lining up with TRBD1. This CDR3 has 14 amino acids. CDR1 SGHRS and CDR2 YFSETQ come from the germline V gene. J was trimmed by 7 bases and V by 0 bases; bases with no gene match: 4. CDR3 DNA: TGCGCCAGCAGCTTGGGGGACAGGGCCGGTGGCTACACCTTC. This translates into CASSLGDRAGGYTF.

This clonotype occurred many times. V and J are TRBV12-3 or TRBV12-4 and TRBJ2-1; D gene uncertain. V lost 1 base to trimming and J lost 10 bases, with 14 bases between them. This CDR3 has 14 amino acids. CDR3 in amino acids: CASSLGGYPREQFF. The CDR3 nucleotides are TGTGCCAGCAGTTTAGGTGGATATCCCAGGGAGCAGTTCTTC.

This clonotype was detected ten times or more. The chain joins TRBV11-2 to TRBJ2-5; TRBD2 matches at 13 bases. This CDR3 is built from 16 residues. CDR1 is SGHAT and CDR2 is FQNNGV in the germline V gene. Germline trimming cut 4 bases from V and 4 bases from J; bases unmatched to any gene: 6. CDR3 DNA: TGTGCCAGCAGCTCACAGAGACTAGCGGGAGGAGAGACCCAGTACTTC. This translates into CASSSQRLAGGETQYF.

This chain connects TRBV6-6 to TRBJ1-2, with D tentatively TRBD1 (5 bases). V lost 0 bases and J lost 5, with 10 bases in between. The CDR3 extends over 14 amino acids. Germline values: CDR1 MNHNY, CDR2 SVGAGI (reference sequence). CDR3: CASSYSTEGYGYTF. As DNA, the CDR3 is TGTGCCAGCAGTTACTCGACGGAGGGGTATGGCTACACCTTC.

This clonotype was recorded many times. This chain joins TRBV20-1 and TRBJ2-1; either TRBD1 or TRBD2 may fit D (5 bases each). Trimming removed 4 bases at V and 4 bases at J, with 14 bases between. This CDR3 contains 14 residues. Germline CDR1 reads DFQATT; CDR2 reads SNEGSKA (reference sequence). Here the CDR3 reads CSAIRGGGYNEQFF. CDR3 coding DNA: TGCAGTGCTATTCGGGGCGGTGGGTACAATGAGCAGTTCTTC.

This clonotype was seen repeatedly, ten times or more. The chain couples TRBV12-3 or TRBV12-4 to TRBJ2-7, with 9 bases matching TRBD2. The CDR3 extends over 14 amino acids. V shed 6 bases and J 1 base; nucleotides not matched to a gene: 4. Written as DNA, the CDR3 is TGTGCCAGCAGGTCTGCGGGAGGGTCCTACGAGCAGTACTTC. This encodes CASRSAGGSYEQYF.

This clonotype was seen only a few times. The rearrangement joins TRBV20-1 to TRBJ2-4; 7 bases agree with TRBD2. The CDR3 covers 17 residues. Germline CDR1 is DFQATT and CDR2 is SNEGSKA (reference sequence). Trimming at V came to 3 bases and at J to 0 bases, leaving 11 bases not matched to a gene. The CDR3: CSASLRETLLAKNIQYF. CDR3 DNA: TGCAGTGCTAGCTTGCGGGAGACCCTGCTAGCCAAAAACATTCAGTACTTC.

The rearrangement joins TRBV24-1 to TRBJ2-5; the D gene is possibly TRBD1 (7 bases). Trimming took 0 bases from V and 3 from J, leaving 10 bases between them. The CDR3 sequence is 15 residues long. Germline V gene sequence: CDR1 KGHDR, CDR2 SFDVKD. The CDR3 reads CATSDLAGQKETQYF. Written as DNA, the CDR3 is TGTGCCACCAGTGATTTGGCGGGACAGAAAGAGACCCAGTACTTC.

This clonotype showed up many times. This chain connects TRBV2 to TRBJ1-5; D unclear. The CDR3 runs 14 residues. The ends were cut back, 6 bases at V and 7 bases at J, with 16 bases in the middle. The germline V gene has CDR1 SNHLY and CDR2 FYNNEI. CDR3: CASRRGPIGQPQHF. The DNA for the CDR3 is TGTGCCAGCAGGAGAGGGCCTATTGGGCAGCCCCAGCATTTT.

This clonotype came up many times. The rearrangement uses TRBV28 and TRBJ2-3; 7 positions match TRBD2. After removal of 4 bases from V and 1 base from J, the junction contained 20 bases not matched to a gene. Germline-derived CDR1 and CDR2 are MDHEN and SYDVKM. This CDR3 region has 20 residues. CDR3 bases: TGTGCCAGCAGTTACGTCGGGGGTTTTGGGAGCGGGATGCGCACAGATACGCAGTATTTT. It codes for CASSYVGGFGSGMRTDTQYF. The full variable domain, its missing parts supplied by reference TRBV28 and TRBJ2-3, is DVKVTQSSRYLVKRTGEKVFLECVQDMDHENMFWYRQDPGLGLRLIYFSYDVKMKEKGDIPEGYSVSREKKERFSLILESASTNQTSMYLCASSYVGGFGSGMRTDTQYFGPGTRLTVL.